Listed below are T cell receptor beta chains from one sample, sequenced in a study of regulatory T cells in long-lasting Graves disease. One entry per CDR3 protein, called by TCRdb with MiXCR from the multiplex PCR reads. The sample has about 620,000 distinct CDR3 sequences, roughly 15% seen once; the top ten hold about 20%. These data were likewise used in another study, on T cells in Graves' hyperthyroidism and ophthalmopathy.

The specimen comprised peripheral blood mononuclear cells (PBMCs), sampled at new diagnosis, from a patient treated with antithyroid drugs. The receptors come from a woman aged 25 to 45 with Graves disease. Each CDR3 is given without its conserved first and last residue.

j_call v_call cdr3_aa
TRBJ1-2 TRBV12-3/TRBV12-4 ASSPNTRSHGYT
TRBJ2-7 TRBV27 ASSNKAGTNGH
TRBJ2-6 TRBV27 ASSFVGRSSGANVLT
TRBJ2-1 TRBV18 ASSRLAGGDNEQF
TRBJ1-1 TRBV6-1 ASSPRTVEAF
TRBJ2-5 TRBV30 AWSVSGTGVSSQY
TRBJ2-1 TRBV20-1 SARDGEGGGLDEQF
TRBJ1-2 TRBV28 ASIQGVGSYGYT
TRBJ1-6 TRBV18 ASSPTRSSYNSPLH
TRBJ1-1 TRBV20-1 SGVYRGAF
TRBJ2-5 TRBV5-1 ASSESSGSWKTQY
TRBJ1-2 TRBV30 AWSVMDYGYT
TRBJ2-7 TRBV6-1 ASSLGGGISYEQY
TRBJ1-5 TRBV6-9 ASSYSTGGDQPQH
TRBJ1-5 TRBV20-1 SARGQRPNQPQH
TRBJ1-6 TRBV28 ASSFPSLSGAKSPLH
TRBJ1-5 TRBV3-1 ASSQDGGTAQH
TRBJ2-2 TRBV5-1 ASSLLAANTGELF
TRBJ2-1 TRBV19 ASSIQLAGGLHEQF
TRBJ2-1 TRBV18 ASSLAGGEGGYNEQF
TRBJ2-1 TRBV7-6 ASSLEGQYNEQF
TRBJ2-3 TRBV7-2 ASSLQPSPYTDTQY
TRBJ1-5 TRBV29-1 SVETSSNQPQH
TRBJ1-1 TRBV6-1 ASKRTKGQGTEAF
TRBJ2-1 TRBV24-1 ATSDFHSGSYNEQF
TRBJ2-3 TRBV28 ASSPLTGVTDTQY
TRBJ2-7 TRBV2 ASRGGPHEQY
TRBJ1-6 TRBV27 ASSYSGTVGSPLH
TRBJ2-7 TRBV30 AWIGTSGSHEQY
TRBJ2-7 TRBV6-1 ASSKTKGQGVEQY
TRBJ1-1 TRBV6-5 ASSYYSGATEAF
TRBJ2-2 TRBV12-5 ASGAGGGTGELF
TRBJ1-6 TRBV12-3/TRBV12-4 ASSRGQGPSPLH
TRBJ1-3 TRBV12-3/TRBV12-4 ASSLSGNTIY
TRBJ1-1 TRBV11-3 ASSFERNTEAF
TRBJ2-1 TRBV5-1 ASSQTGVGNEQF
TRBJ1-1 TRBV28 ASSLESRGSLAEAF